The text below deals with one T cell receptor (beta chain). This specimen belongs to a study of blood T cell repertoires in COVID-19. Germline V gene sequence: CDR1 MDHEN, CDR2 SYDVKM. Trimming stripped 11 bases from V and 5 bases from J, with 18 bases between. The CDR3 runs to 14 residues. Method: immunoSEQ multiplex PCR; TCRdb's copy keeps in-frame clones and lacks some. The profile covers some 270,000 clones, with roughly 88% appearing a single time and 3.5% to 5.5% taken by the ten largest. The source of this sequence is a woman aged 25-40 years who had recovered from COVID-19. The chain combines TRBV28 with TRBJ2-2; D might be TRBD2 (6 bases). The material sequenced was PBMCs or T cells enriched from blood (not recorded which). The CDR3 nucleotides are TGTGCCGCACGTCGGCGGGGTCGGACCGGGGAGCTGTTTTTT. Amino acid sequence: CAARRRGRTGELFF. Looking up the rest from reference TRBV28 and TRBJ2-2 gives the full variable domain: DVKVTQSSRYLVKRTGEKVFLECVQDMDHENMFWYRQDPGLGLRLIYFSYDVKMKEKGDIPEGYSVSREKKERFSLILESASTNQTSMYLCAARRRGRTGELFFGEGSRLTVL.